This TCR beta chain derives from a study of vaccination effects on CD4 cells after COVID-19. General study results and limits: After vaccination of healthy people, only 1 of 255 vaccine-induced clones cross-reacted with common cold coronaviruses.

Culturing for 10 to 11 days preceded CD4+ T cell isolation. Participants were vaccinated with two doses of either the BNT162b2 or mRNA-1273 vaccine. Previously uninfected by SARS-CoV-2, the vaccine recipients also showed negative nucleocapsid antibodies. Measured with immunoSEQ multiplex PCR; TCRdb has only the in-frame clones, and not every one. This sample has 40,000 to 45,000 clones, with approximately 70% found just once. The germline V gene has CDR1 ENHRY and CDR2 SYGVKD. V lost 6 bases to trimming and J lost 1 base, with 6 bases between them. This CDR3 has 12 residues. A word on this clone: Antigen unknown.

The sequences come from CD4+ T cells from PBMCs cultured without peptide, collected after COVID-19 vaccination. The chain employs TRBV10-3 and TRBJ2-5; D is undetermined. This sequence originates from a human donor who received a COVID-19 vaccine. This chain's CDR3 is CAISARQETQYF. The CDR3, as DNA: TGTGCCATCAGCGCACGCCAAGAGACCCAGTACTTC.